These 16 T cell receptor beta chains share one sample of origin, sequenced in a study of spatial heterogeneity in lung cancer. Study-level results: How many expanded intratumoral alpha and beta TCRs were present tracked the tumor mutation count, which was a count of nonsynonymous mutations.

Described time point: sample taken at primary tumor resection. MiXCR was run by TCRdb on the 5' RACE reads, yielding one entry per CDR3 protein. The table lists more than 950 distinct CDR3 sequences, more than 15% of them singletons. Their target antigens are unknown. Sequences were derived from lung tumor tissue, sampled at surgery. Every receptor here comes from a male donor with early-stage non-small cell lung cancer.

Ten or more counts support this clonotype. At one of its ends the junction is not consistent with the germline gene, which may arise from a read error. The J gene is TRBJ2-7, the V gene TRBV5-1; D perhaps matches TRBD2 (6 bases). The V gene's germline CDR1 is SGHRS and CDR2 YFSETQ. The CDR3 consists of 14 residues. The CDR3 region is CTSSYTAGSYEQYF. CDR3 bases: TGCACCAGCAGCTATACAGCGGGTTCCTACGAGCAGTACTTC.

By share, this clonotype counts as large. V usage is TRBV7-9 and J usage is TRBJ1-1, with 7 positions matching TRBD1. The V segment lost 5 bases and the J segment 4 bases; nucleotides outside the gene matches: 7. Germline CDR1 is SEHNR and CDR2 is FQNEAQ (reference sequence). The CDR3 contains 14 residues. The CDR3 DNA sequence: TGTGCCAGCAGCCGACAGGGTTATGGCACTGAAGCTTTCTTT. Translated, it gives CASSRQGYGTEAFF.

This clonotype was observed a few times. The chain carries TRBV7-2 and TRBJ2-4; D is perhaps TRBD2 (5 bases). Germline V gives CDR1 SGHTA, CDR2 FQGNSA. Trimming stripped 6 bases from V and 10 bases from J, with 16 bases between. The CDR3 is 13 amino acids. In DNA, the CDR3 is TGTGCCAGCAGACTAGGTGACTTTACGATTCAGTACTTC. It is translated as CASRLGDFTIQYF.

In its sample, this clonotype is medium-sized. This chain links TRBV20-1 with TRBJ2-3; a possible D gene is TRBD2 (5 bases). Looked up from germline, CDR1 is DFQATT and CDR2 is SNEGSKA (reference sequence). This CDR3 is 16 amino acids long. The V end lost 5 bases, the J end lost 1 base, and 19 bases lay between the germline ends. CDR3: CSAEGEVGVGTDTQYF. In DNA, the CDR3 is TGCAGTGCTGAGGGCGAGGTGGGAGTGGGCACAGATACGCAGTATTTT.

This clonotype qualifies as medium-sized. The chain is built from TRBV12-3 or TRBV12-4 and TRBJ2-1; D gene unclear. V lost 5 bases to trimming and J lost 7 bases, with 18 bases between them. There are 15 residues in the CDR3. CDR3 residues: CASSPPGLLGNEQFF. CDR3 in DNA: TGTGCCAGCAGTCCCCCGGGTCTATTGGGGAATGAGCAGTTCTTC.

This clonotype is labeled as medium-sized. The chain is built from TRBV11-3 and TRBJ2-6, with D unclear. Trimming stripped 0 bases from V and 8 bases from J, with 2 bases between. There are 12 residues in the CDR3. CDR1 SGHNT and CDR2 YENEEA come from the germline V gene. CDR3: CASSLDPNVLTF. The CDR3 DNA follows: TGTGCCAGCAGCTTAGATCCCAACGTCCTGACTTTC. Full variable domain (rest looked up from reference TRBV11-3 and TRBJ2-6): EAGVVQSPRYKIIEKKQPVAFWCNPISGHNTLYWYLQNLGQGPELLIRYENEEAVDDSQLPKDRFSAERLKGVDSTLKIQPAELGDSAVYLCASSLDPNVLTFGAGSRLTVL.

By proportion, this clonotype is large. The chain is built from TRBV5-1 and TRBJ2-1; the match to TRBD2 covers 9 bases. CDR3 length: 15 amino acids. The J segment lost 2 bases and the V segment lost 5 bases, leaving 5 bases of the junction unmatched. The germline V gene encodes CDR1 SGHRS and CDR2 YFSETQ. The CDR3 bases are TGCGCCAGCAGTCAACTAGCGGGTGCCTACAATGAGCAGTTCTTC. As protein: CASSQLAGAYNEQFF.

This clonotype counts as large. The chain is built from TRBV2 and TRBJ2-7, with a weak D call TRBD2 (5 bases). With 2 bases removed from V and 4 bases from J, the gap between germline ends came to 9 bases. The CDR3 is made up of 13 amino acids. Germline V gene sequence: CDR1 SNHLY, CDR2 FYNNEI. In DNA form, the CDR3 reads TGTGCCAGCAGTGAAAGGCTAGCTTACGAGCAGTACTTC. Protein: CASSERLAYEQYF.

By frequency in the sample, this clonotype is medium-sized. V gene TRBV5-1 combines with J gene TRBJ2-2; 14 positions match TRBD2. The junction had 2 bases not matched to a gene; V was cut back by 3 bases and J by 4 bases. CDR1 SGHRS and CDR2 YFSETQ come from the germline V gene. CDR3 size: 16 residues. DNA for the CDR3: TGCGCCAGCAGCTACGGGACTAGCGGGAGCACCGGGGAGCTGTTTTTT. As protein: CASSYGTSGSTGELFF. Complete variable domain (other parts from reference TRBV5-1 and TRBJ2-2): KAGVTQTPRYLIKTRGQQVTLSCSPISGHRSVSWYQQTPGQGLQFLFEYFSETQRNKGNFPGRFSGRQFSNSRSEMNVSTLELGDSALYLCASSYGTSGSTGELFFGEGSRLTVL.

This clonotype qualifies as large. The V and J genes are TRBV7-3 and TRBJ2-2; D possibly uses TRBD1 or TRBD2 (5 bases each). Trimming cost V 0 bases and J 4 bases, with 9 bases left between them. CDR1 is SGHTA and CDR2 is FQGTGA in the germline V gene. The CDR3 is 15 residues long. CDR3 amino acids: CASSLTRAGTGELFF. The CDR3 DNA is TGTGCCAGCAGCTTAACCAGGGCGGGCACCGGGGAGCTGTTTTTT.

The V and J genes are TRBV4-3 and TRBJ2-7; 10 bases fit TRBD2. Germline assignment: CDR1 LGHNA and CDR2 YSLEER. Trimming removed 0 bases from V and 4 bases from J; junction bases left unmatched: 9. The CDR3 is made up of 17 amino acids. The CDR3 nucleotides read TGCGCCAGCAGCCAAGATTCCCCCTATAGCGGGAGGTACGAGCAGTACTTC. Its translation is CASSQDSPYSGRYEQYF.

This chain joins TRBV6-5 and TRBJ2-3; a possible D gene is TRBD2 (6 bases). Germline CDR1 reads MNHEY; CDR2 reads SVGAGI. There are 15 residues in the CDR3. Trimming removed 6 bases at V and 7 bases at J, with 20 bases between. The chain's CDR3 is CASRERGGFGNTQYF. DNA for the CDR3: TGTGCCAGCAGAGAAAGGGGAGGTTTTGGAAATACGCAGTATTTT.

Judged by abundance, this clonotype is large. This CDR3 reads CASSLYWGGQETQYF. In DNA, the CDR3 is TGCGCCAGCAGCTTGTATTGGGGCGGCCAAGAGACCCAGTACTTC. J is TRBJ2-5 and V is TRBV5-1, with D tentatively TRBD1 (5 bases). V gave up 1 base and J gave up 1 base, with 11 bases separating them. CDR3 size: 15 residues. From germline, CDR1 is SGHRS and CDR2 YFSETQ.

This clonotype is labeled medium-sized. This sequence may be a read error, since a much larger clone differs from it by one base. The chain recombines TRBV12-3 or TRBV12-4 with TRBJ2-1; 7 positions match TRBD2. The CDR3 is made up of 17 amino acids. Germline trimming cut 5 bases from V and 1 base from J; bases unmatched to any gene: 11. The DNA for the CDR3 is TGTGCCAGCAGTACTAGAGGACTAGTGCAGTCCTACAATGAGCAGTTCTTC. As protein: CASSTRGLVQSYNEQFF.

This clonotype is large within its sample. The V and J genes are TRBV28 and TRBJ1-2; 11 bases line up with TRBD1. Germline V gene lookup returns CDR1 MDHEN and CDR2 SYDVKM. The CDR3 is 13 residues long. The V gene end was trimmed by 5 bases and the J gene end by 8 bases; junction bases not matched to a gene: 4. The CDR3 loop reads CASSRTGGEGYTF. The CDR3, as DNA: TGTGCCAGCAGTCGGACAGGGGGCGAAGGCTACACCTTC.

In its sample, this clonotype ranks as large. This rearrangement joins TRBV7-2 to TRBJ2-5, with unresolved D. The CDR3 loop spans 15 amino acids. Trimming stripped 5 bases from V and 1 base from J, with 14 bases between. The germline V gene has CDR1 SGHTA and CDR2 FQGNSA. The CDR3 is CASSPRARSQETQYF. In DNA, the CDR3 is TGTGCCAGCAGCCCCCGAGCGCGGAGCCAAGAGACCCAGTACTTC.